The T cell receptor (beta chain) described here comes from a study of blood T cell repertoires in COVID-19. Profiling relied on immunoSEQ multiplex PCR, and the TCRdb table lists in-frame clones only, not all of them. This sample has approximately 150,000 clones, with more than 70% found just once. The CDR3 consists of 13 residues. The germline gives CDR1 SGHRS, CDR2 YFSETQ. Between the trimmed V and J ends, which lost 4 bases and 5 bases, there was a span of 12 bases. The chain has TRBV5-1 and TRBJ2-5, with D hard to call. This TCR derives from a human donor in a cohort sampled during active COVID-19. The sequenced sample consisted of peripheral blood. CDR3 in DNA: TGCGCCAGCAGCGCGGTCCATTTTGAGACCCAGTACTTC. Translating gives CASSAVHFETQYF.